A selection of T cell receptor beta chains follows, all from one sample in a study of early T cells in non-severe SARS-CoV-2 infection. TCRdb reprocessed the 5' RACE reads via MiXCR and lists one record per CDR3 protein. Of 75,000 to 90,000 distinct CDR3 sequences listed, less than 8% were seen once; the top ten hold 6.5% to 9%. Sample: whole blood. The receptor source for this set is an adult who was a healthcare worker with PCR-confirmed SARS-CoV-2 infection or an uninfected control (not recorded which). Both conserved end residues are part of each CDR3. Each record gives: CDR3 DNA, CDR3 protein, V gene, clone size, D gene, J gene. A D gene is named only where the DNA matches it firmly. Some rows mark clone size as missing; the rest say once, few, many or name a class of expanded clone.

CDR3 DNA: TGTGCCAGCAGTTCCGGGACAGGGTACACTGAAGCTTTCTTT
CDR3 protein: CASSSGTGYTEAFF
V gene: TRBV27
clone size: many
D gene: TRBD1
J gene: TRBJ1-1

CDR3 DNA: TGTGCCAGCAGCTTAGGTATCGGGAGCGCCCCCTCCTACAATGAGCAGTTCTTC
CDR3 protein: CASSLGIGSAPSYNEQFF
V gene: TRBV11-2
clone size: -
D gene: -
J gene: TRBJ2-1

CDR3 DNA: TGTGCCAGCAGCGTGGGACAGGGTGATGGTTCACCCCTCCACTTT
CDR3 protein: CASSVGQGDGSPLHF
V gene: TRBV7-2
clone size: -
D gene: TRBD1
J gene: TRBJ1-6

CDR3 DNA: TGTGCCATCAGTGGGCGTGATGGGGGGAAGGGGGCCACAGATACGCAGTATTTT
CDR3 protein: CAISGRDGGKGATDTQYF
V gene: TRBV10-3
clone size: -
D gene: -
J gene: TRBJ2-3

CDR3 DNA: TGTGCCAGCTCACCCCGGGACGGCTCGGGGGAGCAGTACTTC
CDR3 protein: CASSPRDGSGEQYF
V gene: TRBV18
clone size: many
D gene: -
J gene: TRBJ2-7

CDR3 DNA: TGCAGTGCTAGAGGCTTACTAGCGGGAGTGGGGGAGCAGTACTTC
CDR3 protein: CSARGLLAGVGEQYF
V gene: TRBV20-1
clone size: many
D gene: TRBD2
J gene: TRBJ2-7

CDR3 DNA: TGTGCCACCAGTGACCCGGGACATCCAGATACGCAGTATTTT
CDR3 protein: CATSDPGHPDTQYF
V gene: TRBV24-1
clone size: few
D gene: -
J gene: TRBJ2-3

CDR3 DNA: TGTGCCAGCAAGACACCGGGACCCTCTTCGGGCGGCTACACCTTC
CDR3 protein: CASKTPGPSSGGYTF
V gene: TRBV19
clone size: -
D gene: -
J gene: TRBJ1-2

CDR3 DNA: TGCGCCAGCAGCCAAGATGTGGGACCTAAACCTTTCTTT
CDR3 protein: CASSQDVGPKPFF
V gene: TRBV4-3
clone size: few
D gene: -
J gene: TRBJ1-1

CDR3 DNA: TGTGCCAGCTCACCAAACACGGGGGCTAGCACAGATACGCAGTATTTT
CDR3 protein: CASSPNTGASTDTQYF
V gene: TRBV18
clone size: few
D gene: -
J gene: TRBJ2-3

CDR3 DNA: TGTGCCAGCAGCCAAAGCCGGGAAAATGAGCAGTTCTTC
CDR3 protein: CASSQSRENEQFF
V gene: TRBV7-2
clone size: -
D gene: -
J gene: TRBJ2-1

CDR3 DNA: TGCGCCAGCAGCTTCGAAAACATTCAGTACTTC
CDR3 protein: CASSFENIQYF
V gene: TRBV5-1
clone size: -
D gene: -
J gene: TRBJ2-4

CDR3 DNA: TGTGCCAGCAGCTTAGCGGGGACGGAAATCCTGCATGGCTACACCTTC
CDR3 protein: CASSLAGTEILHGYTF
V gene: TRBV7-9
clone size: -
D gene: -
J gene: TRBJ1-2

CDR3 DNA: TGTGCCAGCAGCAAAAAGAGGCAGGGGGATAACTATGGCTACACCTTC
CDR3 protein: CASSKKRQGDNYGYTF
V gene: TRBV21-1
clone size: -
D gene: -
J gene: TRBJ1-2

CDR3 DNA: TGTGCCAGCAGTTTACGGACATACCAGAATGAGCAGTTCTTC
CDR3 protein: CASSLRTYQNEQFF
V gene: TRBV27
clone size: -
D gene: -
J gene: TRBJ2-1

CDR3 DNA: TGTGCCAGCAGCATGACAGGGGCAAACTACGAGCAGTACTTC
CDR3 protein: CASSMTGANYEQYF
V gene: TRBV7-6
clone size: many
D gene: TRBD1
J gene: TRBJ2-7

CDR3 DNA: TGTGCCTGGAGCACCAGGGGCAATCAGCCCCAGCATTTT
CDR3 protein: CAWSTRGNQPQHF
V gene: TRBV30
clone size: many
D gene: -
J gene: TRBJ1-5

CDR3 DNA: TGTGCCAGCAGCACCCAGCGGGGGGCGGTCACAGATACGCAGTATTTT
CDR3 protein: CASSTQRGAVTDTQYF
V gene: TRBV6-6
clone size: many
D gene: TRBD2
J gene: TRBJ2-3

CDR3 DNA: TGTGCCAGCAGTTTATCCGGAGCCGCCAAAAACATTCAGTACTTC
CDR3 protein: CASSLSGAAKNIQYF
V gene: TRBV12-3/TRBV12-4
clone size: -
D gene: -
J gene: TRBJ2-4

CDR3 DNA: TGTGCCAGCAGTGTCGCTCAGGAACTCACGAACACTGAAGCTTTCTTT
CDR3 protein: CASSVAQELTNTEAFF
V gene: TRBV28
clone size: many
D gene: -
J gene: TRBJ1-1

CDR3 DNA: TGCAGTGCTATGGACAGGGCAACAGGAGGGATATACAATGAGCAGTTCTTC
CDR3 protein: CSAMDRATGGIYNEQFF
V gene: TRBV20-1
clone size: -
D gene: TRBD1
J gene: TRBJ2-1

CDR3 DNA: TGTGCCAGCAGGCGTGTGACCGAGGAGATCCAGTACTTC
CDR3 protein: CASRRVTEEIQYF
V gene: TRBV28
clone size: few
D gene: -
J gene: TRBJ2-5

CDR3 DNA: TGTGCCAGCTCACCAGTACAGAATAGCAATCAGCCCCAGCATTTT
CDR3 protein: CASSPVQNSNQPQHF
V gene: TRBV18
clone size: many
D gene: -
J gene: TRBJ1-5

CDR3 DNA: TGTGCCAGCTCACCACCGACAGGGCAGAGGACTGAAGCTTTCTTT
CDR3 protein: CASSPPTGQRTEAFF
V gene: TRBV18
clone size: many
D gene: TRBD1
J gene: TRBJ1-1

CDR3 DNA: TGCAGTGCTAGGTCCCGGGACAGGGGCTATGAAAAACTGTTTTTT
CDR3 protein: CSARSRDRGYEKLFF
V gene: TRBV20-1
clone size: few
D gene: TRBD1
J gene: TRBJ1-4

CDR3 DNA: TGTGCCAGCAGCTCGTTCGGACAGTTTCAAGAGACCCAGTACTTC
CDR3 protein: CASSSFGQFQETQYF
V gene: TRBV7-6
clone size: few
D gene: -
J gene: TRBJ2-5

CDR3 DNA: TGTGCCAGCAGGGGGGCTGCAACTAATGAAAAACTGTTTTTT
CDR3 protein: CASRGAATNEKLFF
V gene: TRBV27
clone size: -
D gene: -
J gene: TRBJ1-4

CDR3 DNA: TGTGCCAGCAGCTTAGTGGCCCGGGCCCAGCGGGAGGTGAATGAGCAGTTCTTC
CDR3 protein: CASSLVARAQREVNEQFF
V gene: TRBV7-6
clone size: many
D gene: TRBD2
J gene: TRBJ2-1

CDR3 DNA: TGTGCCAGCAGCCAACCAGGGCGAAATCAGCCCCAGCATTTT
CDR3 protein: CASSQPGRNQPQHF
V gene: TRBV7-2
clone size: many
D gene: -
J gene: TRBJ1-5

CDR3 DNA: TGTGCCAGCAGAGGGGACGGGACCTACGAGCAGTACTTC
CDR3 protein: CASRGDGTYEQYF
V gene: TRBV6-1
clone size: few
D gene: -
J gene: TRBJ2-7

CDR3 DNA: TGTGCCAGCAGCCCACAGGGGACAGCGTACTACGAGCAGTACTTC
CDR3 protein: CASSPQGTAYYEQYF
V gene: TRBV11-2
clone size: few
D gene: TRBD1
J gene: TRBJ2-7

CDR3 DNA: TGTGCCAGCAGCCGACCCCCGGGACAGGGAAGAGGCAATGAGCAGTTCTTC
CDR3 protein: CASSRPPGQGRGNEQFF
V gene: TRBV6-6
clone size: many
D gene: TRBD1
J gene: TRBJ2-1

CDR3 DNA: TGTGCCAGCAGCCCTAGTCCGCTTGGTTTTAGGACGTACGAGCAGTACTTC
CDR3 protein: CASSPSPLGFRTYEQYF
V gene: TRBV7-9
clone size: many
D gene: -
J gene: TRBJ2-7

CDR3 DNA: TGTGCCAGCAGTTACTCGACTGGGCGTTTGGGGTACACCTTC
CDR3 protein: CASSYSTGRLGYTF
V gene: TRBV6-6
clone size: few
D gene: -
J gene: TRBJ1-2

CDR3 DNA: TGTGCCAGCAGCCAAGCATTAATGAGCGGGGGCTACACAGATACGCAGTATTTT
CDR3 protein: CASSQALMSGGYTDTQYF
V gene: TRBV4-2
clone size: -
D gene: TRBD2
J gene: TRBJ2-3

CDR3 DNA: TGTGCCAGCAGCTTAGTGTCCTCTAGCGGGCTGAGCTCCTACAATGAGCAGTTCTTC
CDR3 protein: CASSLVSSSGLSSYNEQFF
V gene: TRBV7-8
clone size: many
D gene: TRBD2
J gene: TRBJ2-1

CDR3 DNA: TGCGCCAGCAGTGGGCTAGGCGACACCGGGGAGCTGTTTTTT
CDR3 protein: CASSGLGDTGELFF
V gene: TRBV10-1
clone size: many
D gene: -
J gene: TRBJ2-2

CDR3 DNA: TGTGCCAGCAGTTTTATGATCGGGGGTGTTTCCAACGAGCAGTACTTC
CDR3 protein: CASSFMIGGVSNEQYF
V gene: TRBV12-3/TRBV12-4
clone size: many
D gene: -
J gene: TRBJ2-7

CDR3 DNA: TGTGCCTGGAGTTCGAACTCCGGGGCAGATACGCAGTATTTT
CDR3 protein: CAWSSNSGADTQYF
V gene: TRBV30
clone size: many
D gene: -
J gene: TRBJ2-3

CDR3 DNA: TGTGCCAGCAGCCCTGCCGGGGATGAGCAGTTCTTC
CDR3 protein: CASSPAGDEQFF
V gene: TRBV4-2
clone size: many
D gene: -
J gene: TRBJ2-1